This T cell receptor beta chain was observed in a study of patients and donors after allogeneic stem cell transplantation. Germline values: CDR1 SGDLS, CDR2 YYNGEE. V dropped 4 bases and J dropped 0; count of bases not matched to a gene: 6. This CDR3 has 16 amino acids. TCRdb reprocessed the RT-PCR reads with MiXCR, giving one entry per CDR3 protein. This table holds hundreds of thousands of distinct CDR3 sequences, over 30% found once. The J gene is TRBJ2-2, the V gene TRBV9, with 7 bases matching TRBD2. Sample: blood, either unsorted or a sorted T cell fraction (not recorded which). The clonotype originates from a human donor who was either an allogeneic HSCT recipient or a stem cell or donor lymphocyte infusion donor (not recorded which). It is not recorded whose cells these are; they may come from a transplant donor. The CDR3 DNA follows: TGTGCCAGCAGCTTGGGGGGGACCGCGAACACCGGGGAGCTGTTTTTT. It codes for CASSLGGTANTGELFF.